This TCR beta chain was sequenced in a study of blood T cell repertoires in COVID-19. Study background: From T cells, B-cell-depleted T cells, or PBMCs came the material, which was cDNA or gDNA.

Methods used by the authors: The authors estimated nucleated cell counts from reference gene primer amplification. Here immunoSEQ multiplex PCR was the method, and the copy in TCRdb shows in-frame clones only, minus some. V, J and clone size reflect that table, while D and trimming were determined from the DNA. This table has around 200,000 clones, roughly 85% appearing once. Participant-reported clinical history was the basis for cohort assignment. Either two negative PCRs, clearance, or symptom resolution qualified Cohort 3 donors as recovered. Germline assignment: CDR1 PRHDT and CDR2 FYEKMQ (reference sequence). V lost 5 bases to trimming and J lost 5 bases, with 6 bases between them. The CDR3 is 12 residues long.

The V and J genes are TRBV13 and TRBJ2-2; unclear D gene. The sequence was collected from a man aged 40-49 years who had recovered from COVID-19. Source material: PBMCs or T cells enriched from blood (not recorded which). The CDR3 nucleotides read TGTGCCAGCAGCACAACAACCGGGGAGCTGTTTTTT. Translating gives CASSTTTGELFF.